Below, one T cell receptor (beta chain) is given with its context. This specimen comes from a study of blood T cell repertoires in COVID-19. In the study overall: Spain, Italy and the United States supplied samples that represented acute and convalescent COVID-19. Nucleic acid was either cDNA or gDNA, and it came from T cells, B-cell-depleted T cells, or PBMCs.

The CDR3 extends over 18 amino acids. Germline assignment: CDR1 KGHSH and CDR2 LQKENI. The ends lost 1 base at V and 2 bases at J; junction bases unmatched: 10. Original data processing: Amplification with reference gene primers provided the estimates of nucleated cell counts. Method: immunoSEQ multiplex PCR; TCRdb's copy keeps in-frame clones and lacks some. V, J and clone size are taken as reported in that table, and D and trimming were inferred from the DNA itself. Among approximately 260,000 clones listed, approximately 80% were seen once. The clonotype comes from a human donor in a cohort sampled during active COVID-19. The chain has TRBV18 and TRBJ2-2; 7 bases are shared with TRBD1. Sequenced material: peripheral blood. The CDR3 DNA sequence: TGTGCCAGCTCACCACTCGGGCGAGGGGGCTCAAACACCGGGGAGCTGTTTTTT. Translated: CASSPLGRGGSNTGELFF.